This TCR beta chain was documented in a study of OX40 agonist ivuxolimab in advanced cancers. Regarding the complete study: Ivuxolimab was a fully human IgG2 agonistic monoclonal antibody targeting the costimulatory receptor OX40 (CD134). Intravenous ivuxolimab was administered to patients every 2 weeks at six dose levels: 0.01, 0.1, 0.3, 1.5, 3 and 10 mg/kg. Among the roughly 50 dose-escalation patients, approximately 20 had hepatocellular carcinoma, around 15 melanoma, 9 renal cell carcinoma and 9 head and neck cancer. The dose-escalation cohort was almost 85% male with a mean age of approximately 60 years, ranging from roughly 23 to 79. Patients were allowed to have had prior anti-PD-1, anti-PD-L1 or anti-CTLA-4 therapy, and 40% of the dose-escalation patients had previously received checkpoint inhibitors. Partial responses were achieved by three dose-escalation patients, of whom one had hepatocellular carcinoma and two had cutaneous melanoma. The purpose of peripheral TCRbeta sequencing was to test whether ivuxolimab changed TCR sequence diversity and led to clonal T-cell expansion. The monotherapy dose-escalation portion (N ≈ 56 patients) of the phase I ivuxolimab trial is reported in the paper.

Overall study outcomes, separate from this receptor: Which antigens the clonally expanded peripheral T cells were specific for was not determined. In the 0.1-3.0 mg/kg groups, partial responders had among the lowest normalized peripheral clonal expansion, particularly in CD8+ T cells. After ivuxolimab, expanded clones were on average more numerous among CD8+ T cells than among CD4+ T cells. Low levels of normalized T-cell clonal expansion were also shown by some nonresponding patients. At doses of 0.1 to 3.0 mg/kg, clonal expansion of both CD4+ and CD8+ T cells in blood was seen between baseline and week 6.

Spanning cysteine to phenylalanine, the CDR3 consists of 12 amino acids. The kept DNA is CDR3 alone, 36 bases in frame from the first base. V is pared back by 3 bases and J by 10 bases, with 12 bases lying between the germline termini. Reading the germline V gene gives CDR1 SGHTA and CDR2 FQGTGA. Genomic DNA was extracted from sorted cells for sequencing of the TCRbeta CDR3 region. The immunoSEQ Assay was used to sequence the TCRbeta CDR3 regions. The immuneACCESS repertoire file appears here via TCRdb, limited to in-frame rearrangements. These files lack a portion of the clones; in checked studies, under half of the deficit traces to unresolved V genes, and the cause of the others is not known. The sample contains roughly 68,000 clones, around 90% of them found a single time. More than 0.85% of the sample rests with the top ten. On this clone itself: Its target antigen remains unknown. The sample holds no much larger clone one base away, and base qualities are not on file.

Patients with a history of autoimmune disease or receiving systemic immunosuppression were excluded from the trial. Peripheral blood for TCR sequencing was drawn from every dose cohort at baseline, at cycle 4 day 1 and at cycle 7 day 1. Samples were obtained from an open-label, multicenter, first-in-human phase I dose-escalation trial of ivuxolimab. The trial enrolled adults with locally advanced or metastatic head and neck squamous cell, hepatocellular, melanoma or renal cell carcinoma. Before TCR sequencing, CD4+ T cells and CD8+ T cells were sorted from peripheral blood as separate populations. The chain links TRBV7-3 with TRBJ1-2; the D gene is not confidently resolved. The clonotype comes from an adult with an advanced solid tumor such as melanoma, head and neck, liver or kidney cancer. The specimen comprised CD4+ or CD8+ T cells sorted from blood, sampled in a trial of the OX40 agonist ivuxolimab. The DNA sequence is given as TGTGCCAGCAGCTTTGCGGGCCCCCCCTACACCTTC. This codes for CASSFAGPPYTF. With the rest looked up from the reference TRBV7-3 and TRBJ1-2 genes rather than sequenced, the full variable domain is GAGVSQTPSNKVTEKGKYVELRCDPISGHTALYWYRQSLGQGPEFLIYFQGTGAADDSGLPNDRFFAVRPEGSVSTLKIQRTERGDSAVYLCASSFAGPPYTFGSGTRLTVV.